Given below is one T cell receptor (beta chain) in context. TCRdb keeps only in-frame clones here, not all; method: immunoSEQ multiplex PCR. Of over a million clones listed, 95% to 97% are singletons. The data stem from a study of shared clonotypes between healthy human individuals. As for the study in general: The people who gave samples were a couple of women and three men aged 18 to 49. CD4 naive cells filled three plates per donor, CD4 memory three, CD8 naive two and CD8 memory one.

All the donors were Caucasian adults who lived in Nashville, Tennessee. The receptor comes from a man aged 25 to 45 in good health. Specimen: naive CD4+ T cells sorted from blood. Subset described: CD45RA+ positively selected.

For the CDR3, the DNA is TGTGCCAGCACCTCGGCGGGAGATACGCAGTATTTT. Encoded protein: CASTSAGDTQYF. The V gene is TRBV6-1, the J gene TRBJ2-3; weak D call: TRBD2 (5 bases). Trimming stripped 7 bases from V and 5 bases from J, with 10 bases between. The CDR3 extends over 12 amino acids. CDR1 and CDR2 from the germline V gene are MNHNS and SASEGT.